The rows below give T cell receptor beta chains drawn from one sample of a study of beta chain features in type 1 diabetes. Assay: immunoSEQ multiplex PCR; the TCRdb copy retains only in-frame clones and omits some. The sample lists about 300,000 clones; roughly 13% were seen once. Source material: naive CD4+ T cells from blood. The source is a young woman with type 1 diabetes. Both conserved end residues are part of each CDR3. Each record gives: V gene, J gene, clone size, D gene, CDR3 protein, CDR3 DNA. D genes are given only for firm matches. Size tells how often a clone was seen (once, few, many) or the class of an expanded clone, and some rows leave it out.

V: TRBV7-9; J: TRBJ2-2; size: NA; D: TRBD1; CDR3: CASSLRRTGKGANTGELFF; DNA: TGTGCCAGCAGCTTAAGGAGGACAGGGAAAGGCGCGAACACCGGGGAGCTGTTTTTT
V: TRBV11-2; J: TRBJ2-3; size: NA; D: TRBD2; CDR3: CASSFLAGGFTDTQYF; DNA: TGTGCCAGCAGCTTCTTAGCGGGGGGGTTCACAGATACGCAGTATTTT
V: TRBV2; J: TRBJ1-2; size: few; D: NA; CDR3: CASSFHPETGYTF; DNA: TGTGCCAGCAGCTTCCACCCGGAGACCGGCTACACCTTC
V: TRBV18; J: TRBJ2-5; size: few; D: NA; CDR3: CASSPGHQETQYF; DNA: TGTGCCAGCTCACCAGGGCACCAAGAGACCCAGTACTTC
V: TRBV18; J: TRBJ2-1; size: few; D: NA; CDR3: CASSPPSVSSYNEQFF; DNA: TGTGCCAGCTCACCACCTAGCGTGAGCTCCTACAATGAGCAGTTCTTC
V: TRBV4-3; J: TRBJ2-1; size: few; D: TRBD2; CDR3: CASSQYTTPGLAGASSYNEQFF; DNA: TGCGCCAGCAGCCAATACACCACCCCGGGACTAGCGGGGGCGAGCTCCTACAATGAGCAGTTCTTC
V: TRBV29-1; J: TRBJ2-5; size: NA; D: NA; CDR3: CSVGGRLRETQYF; DNA: TGCAGCGTTGGGGGGCGGTTGCGAGAGACCCAGTACTTC
V: TRBV29-1; J: TRBJ2-1; size: few; D: NA; CDR3: CSVEAPGSHNEQFF; DNA: TGCAGCGTTGAAGCGCCCGGGAGCCACAATGAGCAGTTCTTC
V: TRBV4-1; J: TRBJ2-3; size: NA; D: NA; CDR3: CASSQPGRADTQYF; DNA: TGCGCCAGCAGCCAGCCGGGCAGGGCAGATACGCAGTATTTT
V: TRBV4-3; J: TRBJ2-1; size: NA; D: TRBD2; CDR3: CASSQDPESLAGAMGGENEQFF; DNA: TGCGCCAGCAGCCAAGATCCAGAAAGTCTAGCGGGAGCGATGGGAGGTGAGAATGAGCAGTTCTTC
V: TRBV6-1; J: TRBJ2-7; size: NA; D: TRBD1; CDR3: CASSRDRWDEQYF; DNA: TGTGCCAGCAGCCGGGACAGGTGGGACGAGCAGTACTTC
V: TRBV14; J: TRBJ2-5; size: NA; D: NA; CDR3: CASSQRLAGFAETQYF; DNA: TGTGCCAGCAGTCAGCGCCTGGCGGGATTTGCGGAGACCCAGTACTTC
V: TRBV15; J: TRBJ2-5; size: NA; D: NA; CDR3: CATSRDASYQETQYF; DNA: TGTGCCACCAGCAGAGATGCGAGCTATCAAGAGACCCAGTACTTC
V: TRBV27; J: TRBJ2-3; size: few; D: TRBD2; CDR3: CASSTLRGSSTDTQYF; DNA: TGTGCCAGCAGTACCCTGCGGGGGTCTAGCACAGATACGCAGTATTTT
V: TRBV7-9; J: TRBJ2-1; size: NA; D: TRBD1; CDR3: CASSLRQGATYNEQFF; DNA: TGTGCCAGCAGCTTAAGACAGGGCGCTACCTACAATGAGCAGTTCTTC
V: TRBV18; J: TRBJ2-3; size: few; D: NA; CDR3: CASSPRYGRRSTDTQYF; DNA: TGTGCCAGCTCACCTCGATATGGGCGACGGAGCACAGATACGCAGTATTTT
V: TRBV19; J: TRBJ2-7; size: NA; D: TRBD2; CDR3: CASSIADSRTSGLSTYEQYF; DNA: TGTGCCAGTAGTATTGCGGACTCCCGGACTAGCGGGCTTTCCACCTACGAGCAGTACTTC
V: TRBV25-1; J: TRBJ2-1; size: few; D: NA; CDR3: CASSDSGDRAGYNEQFF; DNA: TGTGCCAGCAGTGACTCAGGAGACAGGGCGGGGTACAATGAGCAGTTCTTC
V: TRBV6-6; J: TRBJ2-1; size: few; D: NA; CDR3: CASSYSMGRESFF; DNA: TGTGCCAGCAGTTACTCGATGGGGCGCGAATCGTTCTTC
V: TRBV29-1; J: TRBJ1-1; size: NA; D: TRBD1; CDR3: CSVGGQIGEEAFF; DNA: TGCAGCGTAGGGGGACAGATCGGGGAAGAAGCTTTCTTT
V: TRBV14; J: TRBJ1-2; size: NA; D: NA; CDR3: CASSHSRVVGYTF; DNA: TGTGCCAGCAGCCATTCCAGGGTGGTTGGCTACACCTTC
V: TRBV5-1; J: TRBJ2-4; size: few; D: NA; CDR3: CASSLGAGPYKNIQYF; DNA: TGCGCCAGCAGCTTGGGGGCAGGGCCCTACAAAAACATTCAGTACTTC
V: TRBV9; J: TRBJ2-1; size: NA; D: TRBD2; CDR3: CASSRTSGHRGYNEQFF; DNA: TGTGCCAGCAGTCGGACTAGCGGCCACCGCGGCTACAATGAGCAGTTCTTC
V: TRBV5-4; J: TRBJ2-5; size: few; D: NA; CDR3: CASSLLGGETQYF; DNA: TGTGCCAGCAGCTTATTGGGGGGAGAGACCCAGTACTTC
V: TRBV19; J: TRBJ2-3; size: NA; D: NA; CDR3: CASSRFSPRTDTQYF; DNA: TGTGCCAGTAGCCGTTTCAGCCCCAGGACAGATACGCAGTATTTT
V: TRBV18; J: TRBJ1-1; size: few; D: NA; CDR3: CASATQSSTLMNTEAFF; DNA: TGTGCCAGCGCTACACAGTCCTCAACCCTTATGAACACTGAAGCTTTCTTT
V: TRBV5-1; J: TRBJ1-4; size: few; D: TRBD1; CDR3: CASSLAGQGGVGLFF; DNA: TGCGCCAGCAGCTTAGCCGGACAGGGAGGCGTCGGACTGTTTTTT
V: TRBV28; J: TRBJ2-1; size: few; D: NA; CDR3: CASSSDEQFF; DNA: TGTGCCAGCAGCTCGGATGAGCAGTTCTTC
V: TRBV7-2; J: TRBJ2-3; size: NA; D: NA; CDR3: CASSFGSFGTDTQYF; DNA: TGTGCCAGCAGCTTCGGTAGCTTTGGCACAGATACGCAGTATTTT
V: TRBV7-9; J: TRBJ2-5; size: NA; D: NA; CDR3: CASSLAQGGKTQYF; DNA: TGTGCCAGCAGCTTAGCGCAGGGGGGCAAGACCCAGTACTTC
V: TRBV15; J: TRBJ1-1; size: few; D: TRBD1; CDR3: CATSPGTGGYTEAFF; DNA: TGTGCCACCAGCCCGGGGACAGGGGGCTACACTGAAGCTTTCTTT
V: TRBV27; J: TRBJ2-6; size: few; D: NA; CDR3: CASSPQTGRSGANVLTF; DNA: TGTGCCAGCAGTCCCCAGACAGGGAGGTCTGGGGCCAACGTCCTGACTTTC
V: TRBV2; J: TRBJ2-7; size: few; D: NA; CDR3: CASTLDGDYEQYF; DNA: TGTGCCAGCACCCTGGACGGGGACTACGAGCAGTACTTC